Listed below are T cell receptor beta chains from one sample, sequenced in a study of T cells in localized non-small cell lung cancer. Assay: immunoSEQ multiplex PCR; the TCRdb copy retains only in-frame clones and omits some. The top ten clones hold approximately 7.9% of a sample with about 34,000 clones, 93% of them seen once. Sequenced here: peripheral blood, sampled before any cancer treatment. The origin of the receptors is a female donor older than 55 with stage I lung adenocarcinoma. Both conserved end residues are part of each CDR3. D genes are given only for firm matches. Expanded clones are given a class, and other clones once, few, many or no size at all.

v_call	j_call	d_call	clone_size	cdr3_aa	cdr3_nt
TRBV10-3	TRBJ2-1	TRBD2	NA	CAISGILAGDYNEQFF	TGTGCCATCAGTGGGATACTAGCGGGGGACTACAATGAGCAGTTCTTC
TRBV9	TRBJ2-7	NA	NA	CASSVRDTENYEQYF	TGTGCCAGCAGCGTTCGGGACACCGAAAACTACGAGCAGTACTTC
TRBV11-2	TRBJ2-6	NA	NA	CASSLRSFLSGANVLTF	TGTGCCAGCAGCTTAAGAAGCTTTCTCTCTGGGGCCAACGTCCTGACTTTC
TRBV27	TRBJ2-7	TRBD2	NA	CASNTPSGGANEQYF	TGTGCCAGCAATACCCCTAGCGGGGGGGCCAACGAGCAGTACTTC
TRBV28	TRBJ2-7	NA	NA	CASSQGGGFYEQYF	TGTGCCAGCAGTCAAGGGGGGGGTTTCTACGAGCAGTACTTC
TRBV29-1	TRBJ1-1	NA	NA	CSAEQGSTEAFF	TGCAGCGCCGAACAGGGAAGCACTGAAGCTTTCTTT
TRBV5-4	TRBJ2-1	NA	NA	CASSSDPSYNEQFF	TGTGCCAGCAGCTCCGACCCATCCTACAATGAGCAGTTCTTC
TRBV11-3	TRBJ2-1	NA	NA	CASSLTVRDNEQFF	TGTGCCAGCAGCTTAACAGTCAGGGACAATGAGCAGTTCTTC
TRBV13	TRBJ2-1	TRBD2	NA	CASSLYGSGRARDNEQFF	TGTGCCAGCAGCTTATATGGAAGCGGGAGGGCCAGGGACAATGAGCAGTTCTTC
TRBV2	TRBJ2-7	NA	NA	CASSEQGNEQYF	TGTGCCAGCAGTGAACAGGGGAACGAGCAGTACTTC
TRBV19	TRBJ2-5	NA	NA	CASTLRAGGYQETQYF	TGTGCCAGTACCTTAAGAGCCGGCGGGTACCAAGAGACCCAGTACTTC
TRBV18	TRBJ2-5	NA	NA	CASSPPTRETQYF	TGTGCCAGCTCACCCCCGACCCGAGAGACCCAGTACTTC
TRBV19	TRBJ1-4	TRBD1	NA	CASSRRQGPNEKLFF	TGTGCCAGTAGTAGGAGACAGGGGCCTAATGAAAAACTGTTTTTT
TRBV18	TRBJ2-3	NA	NA	CASSPGLEYPDTQYF	TGTGCCAGCTCACCAGGGCTAGAGTACCCAGATACGCAGTATTTT
TRBV28	TRBJ1-5	NA	NA	CASSLRRLNQPQHF	TGTGCCAGCAGTTTACGACGCCTCAATCAGCCCCAGCATTTT
TRBV9	TRBJ2-1	TRBD1	NA	CASSSRQGLNEQFF	TGTGCCAGCAGCTCTCGACAGGGCCTCAATGAGCAGTTCTTC
TRBV5-8	TRBJ1-1	NA	once	CASSSTWTEAFF	TGTGCCAGCAGCTCCACCTGGACTGAAGCTTTCTTT
TRBV21-1	TRBJ1-2	NA	NA	CASSKGKQDCYTF	TGTGCCAGCAGCAAAGGGAAGCAGGATTGCTACACCTTC
TRBV5-4	TRBJ1-4	NA	NA	CASSLAVANEKLFF	TGTGCCAGCAGCTTGGCTGTCGCTAATGAAAAACTGTTTTTT
TRBV9	TRBJ2-5	NA	NA	CASSVGQYQETQYF	TGTGCCAGCAGCGTAGGACAGTACCAAGAGACCCAGTACTTC
TRBV28	TRBJ1-1	NA	NA	CASSPQRAFF	TGTGCCAGCAGTCCCCAAAGGGCTTTCTTT
TRBV2	TRBJ2-2	NA	NA	CASRVIGELFF	TGTGCCAGTAGGGTCATCGGGGAGCTGTTTTTT
TRBV19	TRBJ1-5	NA	NA	CASSILQGVNQPQHF	TGTGCCAGTAGTATCCTGCAAGGGGTAAATCAGCCCCAGCATTTT
TRBV7-2	TRBJ2-1	TRBD1	few	CASSSQGAIYNEQFF	TGTGCCAGCAGCTCTCAGGGGGCAATCTACAATGAGCAGTTCTTC
TRBV28	TRBJ1-1	NA	NA	CASRIRGTEAFF	TGTGCCAGCAGGATCAGGGGCACTGAAGCTTTCTTT
TRBV7-3	TRBJ1-2	TRBD1	NA	CASSLGLRGRNYGYTF	TGTGCCAGCAGCTTAGGTTTGAGGGGGCGGAACTATGGCTACACCTTC
TRBV30	TRBJ2-5	NA	NA	CAWKKETQYF	TGTGCCTGGAAAAAAGAGACCCAGTACTTC
TRBV25-1	TRBJ1-2	NA	few	CASSVTNNYGYTF	TGTGCCAGCAGTGTCACAAATAACTATGGCTACACCTTC
TRBV27	TRBJ1-2	NA	NA	CASSFRGGYGYTF	TGTGCCAGCAGTTTTAGGGGTGGTTATGGCTACACCTTC
TRBV19	TRBJ2-5	TRBD1	NA	CASSAPSGTGKETQYF	TGTGCCAGTAGTGCCCCTTCCGGGACAGGGAAAGAGACCCAGTACTTC
TRBV19	TRBJ1-4	NA	NA	CATNRFNEKLFF	TGTGCCACTAACCGGTTTAATGAAAAACTGTTTTTT
TRBV6-5	TRBJ1-2	NA	few	CASSTGRGSYGYTF	TGTGCCAGCAGCACCGGGAGGGGAAGCTATGGCTACACCTTC
TRBV11-2	TRBJ2-1	TRBD2	NA	CASSRMTSGIYNEQFF	TGTGCCAGCAGCCGAATGACTAGCGGGATTTACAATGAGCAGTTCTTC
TRBV11-2	TRBJ2-7	TRBD2	NA	CASSLGGGLVLEQYF	TGTGCCAGCAGCTTAGGAGGGGGACTAGTTCTCGAGCAGTACTTC
TRBV18	TRBJ2-5	NA	NA	CASSPPAVLQETQYF	TGTGCCAGCTCACCACCAGCAGTACTCCAAGAGACCCAGTACTTC
TRBV28	TRBJ2-5	TRBD2	NA	CASLTSGRDQETQYF	TGTGCCAGCCTGACTAGCGGGAGGGATCAAGAGACCCAGTACTTC
TRBV5-1	TRBJ2-7	NA	NA	CARSLEPGAGEQYF	TGCGCCCGCAGCTTGGAACCGGGGGCGGGGGAGCAGTACTTC
TRBV4-2	TRBJ2-1	NA	NA	CASSQEYRVEQFF	TGTGCCAGCAGCCAAGAATACAGGGTGGAGCAGTTCTTC
TRBV7-2	TRBJ1-4	TRBD1	NA	CASSWDSSTNEKLFF	TGTGCCAGCAGTTGGGACAGCTCAACTAATGAAAAACTGTTTTTT
TRBV5-4	TRBJ2-1	TRBD2	NA	CASSLAGGLYNEQFF	TGTGCCAGCAGCCTAGCGGGGGGGCTCTACAATGAGCAGTTCTTC
TRBV19	TRBJ2-2	NA	NA	CASSPPGQYNTGELFF	TGTGCCAGTAGTCCTCCCGGACAGTACAACACCGGGGAGCTGTTTTTT
TRBV27	TRBJ2-1	NA	NA	CASSRRTSYYNEQFF	TGTGCCAGCAGCCGGCGGACGTCCTACTACAATGAGCAGTTCTTC
TRBV19	TRBJ1-3	NA	NA	CASSMAGSGNTIYF	TGTGCCAGTAGTATGGCAGGGTCTGGAAACACCATATATTTT
TRBV4-2	TRBJ2-1	NA	NA	CASSQAGQDYYNEQFF	TGTGCCAGCAGCCAAGCGGGGCAGGACTACTACAATGAGCAGTTCTTC
TRBV30	TRBJ2-3	NA	few	CAWASGLSTDTQYF	TGTGCCTGGGCCTCGGGCCTCTCCACAGATACGCAGTATTTT
TRBV6-5	TRBJ1-2	TRBD1	NA	CASRSNRGNYGYTF	TGTGCCAGCAGGTCTAACAGGGGTAACTATGGCTACACCTTC
TRBV7-3	TRBJ1-2	TRBD1	few	CASSLDRGGYGYTF	TGTGCCAGCAGCCTGGACAGGGGCGGCTATGGCTACACCTTC
TRBV5-1	TRBJ2-2	NA	NA	CASRLQPNTGELFF	TGCGCCAGCCGACTCCAACCCAACACCGGGGAGCTGTTTTTT
TRBV19	TRBJ1-3	NA	NA	CASSIRGATGNTIYF	TGTGCCAGTAGTATTCGGGGGGCAACTGGAAACACCATATATTTT
TRBV11-2	TRBJ1-4	NA	NA	CASSRRGLDEKLFF	TGTGCCAGCAGCCGCAGGGGTTTGGATGAAAAACTGTTTTTT
TRBV11-3	TRBJ1-3	NA	NA	CASSPSGIFSGNTIYF	TGTGCCAGCAGCCCCAGCGGCATCTTCTCTGGAAACACCATATATTTT
TRBV29-1	TRBJ2-7	NA	NA	CSVGEGAGSYEQYF	TGCAGCGTCGGGGAGGGGGCCGGTTCCTACGAGCAGTACTTC
TRBV28	TRBJ2-3	TRBD2	NA	CASSASSGGRWDTQYF	TGTGCCAGCAGTGCCTCTAGCGGGGGCCGCTGGGATACGCAGTATTTT
TRBV19	TRBJ2-5	NA	NA	CASSSGGLGETQYF	TGTGCCAGTAGCTCGGGGGGCCTAGGGGAGACCCAGTACTTC
TRBV6-1	TRBJ2-2	TRBD1	NA	CASSDAGQASTGELFF	TGTGCCAGCAGTGACGCGGGACAGGCAAGCACCGGGGAGCTGTTTTTT
TRBV9	TRBJ1-1	NA	NA	CASSVGGWNTEAFF	TGTGCCAGCAGCGTAGGGGGATGGAACACTGAAGCTTTCTTT
TRBV28	TRBJ2-7	TRBD2	NA	CASSSGGISYEQYF	TGTGCCAGCAGTTCCGGGGGGATTTCCTACGAGCAGTACTTC
TRBV28	TRBJ2-1	NA	NA	CASNLRRGGFNEQFF	TGTGCCAGCAATCTTAGGAGGGGGGGATTCAATGAGCAGTTCTTC